The 27 T cell receptor beta chains presented below share a single source sample, sequenced in a study of blood T cell repertoires in COVID-19. Profiled with immunoSEQ multiplex PCR; TCRdb holds only in-frame clones, not every one. Found here are under 200,000 clones, about 80% of them singletons; the top ten hold about 1.9%. The specimen sequenced was peripheral blood. The receptors were sampled from an elderly woman with acute or convalescent COVID-19.

The chain couples TRBV10-3 to TRBJ2-3; 7 bases are a match to TRBD2. In germline, CDR1 is ENHRY, CDR2 SYGVKD. With 3 bases clipped from V and 5 bases from J, the junction kept 8 bases outside the gene matches. The CDR3 runs to 15 residues. For the CDR3, the DNA is TGTGCCATCAGTGACGGCGGGAGTGGCGGAGATACGCAGTATTTT. Amino acids: CAISDGGSGGDTQYF.

The V and J genes are TRBV10-3 and TRBJ2-2; TRBD1 aligns across 8 bases. Germline V gives CDR1 ENHRY, CDR2 SYGVKD. V shed 0 bases and J 4 bases; nucleotides not matched to a gene: 7. The CDR3 loop spans 17 amino acids. CDR3 nucleotide sequence: TGTGCCATCAGTGAGTCTTCAGGGGGCGCAAGCACCGGGGAGCTGTTTTTT. Translating gives CAISESSGGASTGELFF.

The chain couples TRBV6-6 to TRBJ1-2; D gene unclear. V shed 9 bases and J shed 5 bases, with 13 bases lying between them. This CDR3 spans 12 amino acids. Germline V CDR1 and CDR2: MNHNY, SVGAGI (reference sequence). The CDR3 DNA reads as TGTGCCAGTTCCTTCCCGGGGTATGGCTACACCTTC. It codes for CASSFPGYGYTF.

The chain's CDR3 is CASSSAQRGAQPEFF. CDR3 in DNA: TGTGCCAGCAGCTCGGCCCAGCGGGGGGCCCAGCCGGAGTTCTTC. The chain employs TRBV7-3 and TRBJ2-1; TRBD2 matches at 9 bases. The J segment lost 14 bases and the V segment lost 4 bases, leaving 15 bases of the junction unmatched. The CDR3 runs 15 residues. Germline V CDR1 and CDR2: SGHTA, FQGTGA.

CDR3 protein: CASSIVGGRHNEQFF. CDR3 bases: TGTGCCAGTAGTATAGTGGGGGGGCGACACAATGAGCAGTTCTTC. This chain uses TRBV19 with TRBJ2-1; TRBD2 might be the D (7 bases). The V gene lost 1 base and the J gene lost 5 bases, with 12 bases spanning the gap. The CDR3 extends over 15 amino acids. CDR1 and CDR2 from the germline V gene are LNHDA and SQIVND (reference sequence).

This chain joins TRBV9 and TRBJ1-4, with 12 bases that match TRBD1. V dropped 4 bases and J dropped 7; count of bases not matched to a gene: 5. Germline lookup yields CDR1 SGDLS and CDR2 YYNGEE. There are 15 residues in the CDR3. The CDR3 sequence is CASSPGTGGFEKLFF. CDR3 bases: TGTGCCAGCAGCCCTGGGACAGGGGGCTTTGAAAAACTGTTTTTT.

A single count supports this clone. The V and J genes are TRBV21-1 and TRBJ2-7; TRBD1 is the table's D call, not checked against the DNA. TRBV21-1 is listed as a pseudogene. The CDR3 has 17 residues. CDR3 loop: CAELKTNTRQVEYEQYF. The CDR3 coding sequence is TGTGCCGAGCTAAAGACAAACACCAGACAGGTGGAGTACGAGCAGTACTTC.

The chain couples TRBV21-1 to TRBJ2-7; the table's D call TRBD1 went unverified against the DNA. TRBV21-1 is recorded as a pseudogene. This CDR3 contains 14 residues. CDR3 coding DNA: TGTGCCAGCAGCGACGGACAGAAGCATAACGAGCAGTACTTC. It translates to CASSDGQKHNEQYF.

This chain uses TRBV5-5 with TRBJ2-1; D perhaps matches TRBD2 (5 bases). CDR3 size: 16 residues. Germline V lookup: CDR1 SGHKS, CDR2 YYEKEE (reference sequence). V was pared by 4 bases and J by 5 bases, with 19 bases between. The CDR3 DNA reads TGTGCCAGCAGCGACATTTTGGCTAGCAGAGACAATGAGCAGTTCTTC. Its translation is CASSDILASRDNEQFF. Full variable domain (outside the CDR3, taken from reference TRBV5-5 and TRBJ2-1): DAGVTQSPTHLIKTRGQQVTLRCSPISGHKSVSWYQQVLGQGPQFIFQYYEKEERGRGNFPDRFSARQFPNYSSELNVNALLLGDSALYLCASSDILASRDNEQFFGPGTRLTVL.

The genes are TRBV3-1 (or the pseudogene TRBV3-2) and TRBJ2-7, with 11 bases fitting TRBD2. Losses at the gene ends were 2 bases for V and 4 bases for J; bases not matched to a gene: 7. This CDR3 comprises 16 residues. The germline V gene has CDR1 LGHDT and CDR2 YNNKEL (reference sequence). CDR3 coding DNA: TGTGCCAGCAGCCAACATCCCGGGACTAGCGGATACGAGCAGTACTTC. This translates into CASSQHPGTSGYEQYF.

The chain combines TRBV10-1 with TRBJ2-7, with TRBD2 matching 7 bases. In germline, CDR1 is WNHNN, CDR2 SYGVQD (reference sequence). CDR3 length: 16 amino acids. With 2 bases clipped from V and 0 bases from J, the junction kept 7 bases outside the gene matches. The CDR3 DNA sequence: TGCGCCAGCAGTGAGGGTCTACTAGCGTCCTCCTACGAGCAGTACTTC. This translates into CASSEGLLASSYEQYF.

The chain has TRBV12-3 or TRBV12-4 and TRBJ1-1, with a weak D call TRBD1 (5 bases). Between the trimmed V and J ends, which lost 5 bases and 1 base, there was a span of 8 bases. This CDR3 region has 13 residues. DNA of the CDR3: TGTGCCAGCAGTGGGACTTGGAACACTGAAGCTTTCTTT. Protein sequence: CASSGTWNTEAFF.

This clone was recorded a few times. This chain joins TRBV6-5 and TRBJ2-7, with 7 bases aligning to TRBD2. V was pared by 5 bases and J by 0 bases, with 7 bases of the junction left unmatched. Germline assignment: CDR1 MNHEY and CDR2 SVGAGI. This CDR3 is 15 amino acids long. For the CDR3, the DNA is TGTGCCAGCAGTAAGACTAGCCAAAACTCCTACGAGCAGTACTTC. Its translation: CASSKTSQNSYEQYF.

The chain's CDR3 is CASRPVDRANEQYF. The DNA of the CDR3 is TGTGCCAGCAGGCCCGTGGACAGGGCGAATGAGCAGTACTTC. The rearrangement joins TRBV6-5 to TRBJ2-7; 8 positions agree with TRBD1. J lost 7 bases, V lost 6 bases, and 11 bases had no gene match. The CDR3 is 14 residues long. Germline CDR1 and CDR2: MNHEY and SVGAGI.

This clone came up once. V gene TRBV5-1 combines with J gene TRBJ1-1; D gene unclear. The CDR3 contains 14 residues. V was clipped by 7 bases and J by 4 bases, with 17 bases between them. Germline values: CDR1 SGHRS, CDR2 YFSETQ. Here the CDR3 reads CASRPGAGSTEAFF. CDR3 in DNA: TGCGCCAGCCGCCCCGGAGCGGGTAGCACTGAAGCTTTCTTT. Variable domain in full (rest from reference TRBV5-1 and TRBJ1-1): KAGVTQTPRYLIKTRGQQVTLSCSPISGHRSVSWYQQTPGQGLQFLFEYFSETQRNKGNFPGRFSGRQFSNSRSEMNVSTLELGDSALYLCASRPGAGSTEAFFGQGTRLTVV.

The genes are TRBV10-3 and TRBJ1-1; 8 bases are shared with TRBD1. This CDR3 is built from 14 residues. Germline-derived CDR1 and CDR2 are ENHRY and SYGVKD. V was pared by 7 bases and J by 3 bases, with 7 bases of the junction left unmatched. The CDR3 sequence: CAIKLDRAHTEAFF. The CDR3 DNA follows: TGTGCCATCAAATTGGACAGGGCCCACACTGAAGCTTTCTTT.

The chain has TRBV24-1 and TRBJ2-2, with TRBD1 matching 7 bases. Germline V gives CDR1 KGHDR, CDR2 SFDVKD. V dropped 3 bases and J dropped 3; count of bases not matched to a gene: 3. This CDR3 has 15 residues. The CDR3 DNA reads TGTGCCACCAGTGATGCAGGGGGTTACACCGGGGAGCTGTTTTTT. Translation: CATSDAGGYTGELFF.

This clone was observed a single time. CDR3 amino acids: CASTNRAMSSGNTIYF. CDR3 nucleotides: TGTGCCAGTACCAACAGGGCCATGAGCTCTGGAAACACCATATATTTT. The rearrangement uses TRBV19 and TRBJ1-3; D might be TRBD1 (6 bases). Trimming stripped 7 bases from V and 0 bases from J, with 16 bases between. Germline assignment: CDR1 LNHDA and CDR2 SQIVND (reference sequence). This CDR3 spans 16 amino acids.

V usage is TRBV4-1 and J usage is TRBJ1-1; D is uncertain. V gave up 4 bases and J gave up 4 bases, with 10 bases separating them. CDR1 MGHRA and CDR2 YSYEKL come from the germline V gene. The CDR3 is 13 residues long. The CDR3, as DNA: TGCGCCAGCAGCCCCGGCCGGGGCACTGAAGCTTTCTTT. It codes for CASSPGRGTEAFF.

Only one count was recorded for this clone. J is TRBJ1-5 and V is TRBV6-2 or TRBV6-3; possible D gene TRBD1, 6 bases. The length of the CDR3 is 14 residues. V was pared by 0 bases and J by 7 bases, with 10 bases between. The germline gives CDR1 MNHEY, CDR2 SVGEGT. The CDR3 nucleotides are TGTGCCAGCAGTTACTCACAGGGTGGGCAGCCCCAGCATTTT. It is translated as CASSYSQGGQPQHF.

As concerns this clone: The sample carries other DNA sequences with the same CDR3. CDR3 region: CASSLTGGYEQYF. CDR3 in DNA: TGCGCCAGCAGCCTGACAGGGGGCTACGAGCAGTACTTC. The chain couples TRBV5-1 to TRBJ2-7, with TRBD1 matching over 9 bases. J was trimmed by 3 bases and V by 4 bases; bases with no gene match: 2. From germline, CDR1 is SGHRS and CDR2 YFSETQ. The CDR3 extends over 13 amino acids.

This clone was detected once. The chain links TRBV30 to TRBJ2-2; 12 bases match TRBD2. The CDR3 consists of 16 residues. In germline, CDR1 is GTSNPN, CDR2 SVGIG (reference sequence). Trimming cost V 4 bases and J 4 bases; bases outside gene matches: 7. CDR3: CAWKLAGGAGTGELFF. The CDR3 DNA reads as TGTGCCTGGAAGCTAGCGGGGGGGGCGGGCACCGGGGAGCTGTTTTTT.

This clone came up a few times. The chain employs TRBV7-9 and TRBJ2-3; 9 bases agree with TRBD1. Germline V gene data show CDR1 as SEHNR and CDR2 as FQNEAQ (reference sequence). V lost 1 base to trimming and J lost 2 bases; unmatched junction nucleotides: 4. There are 16 residues in the CDR3. The CDR3 reads CASSLGDRGITDTQYF. As DNA, the CDR3 is TGTGCCAGCAGCTTAGGCGACAGGGGGATCACAGATACGCAGTATTTT.

The chain carries TRBV14 and TRBJ2-3; 9 positions agree with TRBD2. The CDR3 has 15 amino acids. The trim removed 8 bases at V and 1 base at J, leaving 7 bases unmatched. Germline values: CDR1 SGHDN, CDR2 FVKESK. This CDR3 reads CASGRLAGGTDTQYF. CDR3 nucleotides: TGTGCCAGCGGACGATTAGCGGGGGGCACAGATACGCAGTATTTT.

The chain joins TRBV4-1 to TRBJ2-5; 7 bases line up with TRBD2. Germline lookup yields CDR1 MGHRA and CDR2 YSYEKL. The CDR3 totals 15 residues. Unmatched junction bases numbered 3, after V lost 2 bases and J lost 0 bases. CDR3 bases: TGCGCCAGCAGCCAAACCGGGACTAACCAAGAGACCCAGTACTTC. Translation gives CASSQTGTNQETQYF.

This chain uses TRBV28 with TRBJ2-7; the D gene is possibly TRBD1 (5 bases). From germline, CDR1 is MDHEN and CDR2 SYDVKM. CDR3 size: 14 residues. Trimming took off 8 bases at V and 0 bases at J, with 14 bases between the two ends. The CDR3 DNA is TGTGCCAGCCCCCCCCAGGGCTTCTCCTACGAGCAGTACTTC. It is translated as CASPPQGFSYEQYF.

The rearrangement joins TRBV21-1 to TRBJ2-7; whether TRBD1, the table's D call, matches the DNA was not checked. TRBV21-1 is an annotated pseudogene. The CDR3 loop spans 14 amino acids. The CDR3 loop is CASSIADRAYEQYF. CDR3 coding DNA: TGTGCCAGCAGCATTGCGGACAGGGCCTACGAGCAGTACTTC.